Listed below are T cell receptor beta chains from one sample, sequenced in a study of OX40 agonist ivuxolimab in advanced cancers. The table came from immunoSEQ multiplex PCR; TCRdb's copy has only in-frame clones and leaves some out. Here the sample spans about 15,000 clones, roughly 82% being singletons. The source was CD4+ or CD8+ T cells sorted from blood, collected in a trial of the OX40 agonist ivuxolimab. The origin of the receptors is an adult with an advanced solid tumor such as melanoma, head and neck, liver or kidney cancer. Each CDR3 is given with its conserved first and last residue. A D gene is named only where the DNA matches it firmly. Size is stated for part of the rows, as once, few or many counts, or as a class when the clone is expanded.

J gene | V gene | clone size | D gene | CDR3 DNA | CDR3 protein
TRBJ2-7 | TRBV5-4 | . | TRBD1 | TGTGCCAGCAGCTGGGGACAGGGGAGTGACGAGCAGTACTTC | CASSWGQGSDEQYF
TRBJ2-4 | TRBV30 | . | . | TGTGCCTGGAGAGGGACGGCCGCCAAAAACATTCAGTACTTC | CAWRGTAAKNIQYF
TRBJ1-1 | TRBV4-2 | . | . | TGTGCCAGCAGCCAAGACAGGGGCGGGTACACTGAAGCTTTCTTT | CASSQDRGGYTEAFF
TRBJ2-3 | TRBV7-2 | . | . | TGTGCCAGCAGCTTAGCCGGGCCAGGCACAGATACGCAGTATTTT | CASSLAGPGTDTQYF
TRBJ1-5 | TRBV19 | few | . | TGTGCCAGTAATCCCGGGGGCTGGAGCAATCAGCCCCAGCATTTT | CASNPGGWSNQPQHF
TRBJ2-6 | TRBV5-3 | . | . | TGTGCCAGATTATGTGCAGGTGAACAAAGTCGGGCCAACGTCCTGACTTTC | CARLCAGEQSRANVLTF
TRBJ1-4 | TRBV15 | . | . | TGTGCCACCAGCTGGGGGGGCGGAACTAATGAAAAACTGTTTTTT | CATSWGGGTNEKLFF
TRBJ1-1 | TRBV11-2 | . | . | TGTGCCAGCAGCGGACAGTCCCCCGGTCCTTTCTTT | CASSGQSPGPFF
TRBJ2-7 | TRBV13 | . | . | TGTGCCAGCAGCCTAGGGACGGATCCTTTTGAGCAGTACTTC | CASSLGTDPFEQYF
TRBJ2-5 | TRBV7-8 | . | . | TGTGCCTCCCTGGGGCTTCCAGCGGATCGAGAGACCCAGTACTTC | CASLGLPADRETQYF
TRBJ1-1 | TRBV28 | . | TRBD1 | TGTGCCAGCAGCCCCCAGGGACAGGCTAACACTGAAGCTTTCTTT | CASSPQGQANTEAFF
TRBJ2-5 | TRBV27 | . | . | TGTGCCAGCAGTTTCGGGGGAGAGGGGGAGACCCAGTACTTC | CASSFGGEGETQYF
TRBJ2-7 | TRBV28 | . | TRBD1 | TGTGCCAGCAGTCCTCGGGACAGAAGATACGAGCAGTACTTC | CASSPRDRRYEQYF
TRBJ1-5 | TRBV28 | . | . | TGTGCCAGCAGTTGGGGGGTGGGAAAGATTAATCAGCCCCAGCATTTT | CASSWGVGKINQPQHF
TRBJ2-2 | TRBV29-1 | . | . | TGCAGCGTTTCTACCGGGGAGCTGTTTTTT | CSVSTGELFF
TRBJ2-1 | TRBV5-1 | medium-sized | TRBD2 | TGCGCCAGCAGCTCGGTTGGACTAGAAAACCACAATGAGCAGTTCTTC | CASSSVGLENHNEQFF
TRBJ2-3 | TRBV5-6 | . | . | TGTGCCAGCAGCTTGTCGGCAGGGTGGGCGGATACGCAGTATTTT | CASSLSAGWADTQYF
TRBJ2-3 | TRBV27 | . | . | TGTGCCAGCAGTTTCACCCACACAGATACGCAGTATTTT | CASSFTHTDTQYF
TRBJ2-2 | TRBV27 | few | . | TGTGCCAGCAGTTTATTGGGCACCGGGGAGCTGTTTTTT | CASSLLGTGELFF
TRBJ2-7 | TRBV28 | many | . | TGTGCCAGCATCAGGTCAGGGGGGTCCCACGAGCAGTACTTC | CASIRSGGSHEQYF
TRBJ2-2 | TRBV29-1 | . | . | TGCAGCGTTGAAGATGAGGGTAGGGAGGCCGGGGAGCTGTTTTTT | CSVEDEGREAGELFF
TRBJ2-7 | TRBV29-1 | . | . | TGCAGCGTTGTAGGATACGGGAATACCTACGAGCAGTACTTC | CSVVGYGNTYEQYF